These 24 T cell receptor beta chains were sequenced from one sample in a study of control samples from healthy donors and cancer patients. Measured with immunoSEQ multiplex PCR; TCRdb has only the in-frame clones, and not every one. The sample has 120,000 or so clones, 88% seen once. The sequenced material came from PBMCs. The receptors stem from a woman in her sixties or seventies with lung cancer.

This clone occurred a few times. This rearrangement joins TRBV5-8 to TRBJ2-2; TRBD2 aligns across 8 bases. CDR3 size: 16 residues. Looked up from germline, CDR1 is SGHTS and CDR2 is YDEGEE. Trimming at V came to 1 base and at J to 2 bases, leaving 4 bases not matched to a gene. The CDR3, as DNA: TGTGCCAGCAGCTTGAGGATAGCGGGAAACACCGGGGAGCTGTTTTTT. This translates into CASSLRIAGNTGELFF.

The rearrangement uses TRBV7-8 and TRBJ1-2; D is uncertain. The CDR3 consists of 13 residues. V lost 1 base, J lost 4 bases, and 7 bases lay in between. The V gene's germline CDR1 is SGHVS and CDR2 FQNEAQ. The chain's CDR3 is CASSLVVSYGYTF. In DNA form, the CDR3 reads TGTGCCAGCAGCTTAGTGGTGTCCTATGGCTACACCTTC.

V gene TRBV28 combines with J gene TRBJ1-1; no clear D gene. V dropped 3 bases and J dropped 5 bases, with 4 bases sitting between them. The CDR3 is made up of 11 amino acids. Per the germline V gene, CDR1 is MDHEN and CDR2 is SYDVKM. The CDR3 is CASSFLTEAFF. For the CDR3, the DNA is TGTGCCAGCAGTTTTCTGACTGAAGCTTTCTTT. Combining the CDR3 with reference TRBV28 and TRBJ1-1 gives the whole variable domain DVKVTQSSRYLVKRTGEKVFLECVQDMDHENMFWYRQDPGLGLRLIYFSYDVKMKEKGDIPEGYSVSREKKERFSLILESASTNQTSMYLCASSFLTEAFFGQGTRLTVV.

The chain joins TRBV4-3 to TRBJ2-1; D might be TRBD1 (5 bases). CDR3 length: 15 residues. V lost 0 bases and J lost 3, with 9 bases in between. Germline loops: CDR1 LGHNA, CDR2 YSLEER. CDR3 sequence (DNA): TGCGCCAGCAGCCAAGAAGGGGAAATCTACAATGAGCAGTTCTTC. It encodes CASSQEGEIYNEQFF.

V gene TRBV6-5 combines with J gene TRBJ2-7; the D gene is possibly TRBD1 (5 bases). CDR1 MNHEY and CDR2 SVGAGI come from the germline V gene. V shed 3 bases and J shed 5 bases, with 14 bases lying between them. The CDR3 runs 14 residues. The CDR3 region is CASSYLGRANEQYF. Written as DNA, the CDR3 is TGTGCCAGCAGTTATTTGGGCAGGGCGAACGAGCAGTACTTC.

The chain links TRBV4-1 to TRBJ2-1; 8 positions match TRBD2. This CDR3 has 15 amino acids. Per the germline V gene, CDR1 is MGHRA and CDR2 is YSYEKL. V shed 5 bases, J shed 6 bases, and the junction held 9 bases outside the gene matches. The CDR3 sequence is CASSSGAGEANEQFF. DNA for the CDR3: TGCGCCAGCAGCTCTGGAGCGGGGGAGGCCAATGAGCAGTTCTTC.

The chain joins TRBV4-3 to TRBJ1-3, with D possibly TRBD1 on 6 matching bases. In germline, CDR1 is LGHNA, CDR2 YSLEER. The CDR3 length is 14 residues. Trimming pared 0 bases from V and 5 bases from J, leaving 8 bases between. The CDR3 DNA follows: TGCGCCAGCAGCCAAGATACAGGGCGAAACACCATATATTTT. This gives the protein CASSQDTGRNTIYF.

This chain connects TRBV19 to TRBJ1-5; no clear D. CDR3 length: 15 residues. The ends were cut back, 9 bases at V and 3 bases at J, with 18 bases in the middle. Germline V gives CDR1 LNHDA, CDR2 SQIVND (reference sequence). CDR3 sequence (DNA): TGTGCCAGCAGGACCTTTCCCCGAATCAATCAGCCCCAGCATTTT. It codes for CASRTFPRINQPQHF.

The rearrangement uses TRBV27 and TRBJ2-7; D is undetermined. Germline V gene sequence: CDR1 MNHEY, CDR2 SMNVEV (reference sequence). The CDR3 has 12 amino acids. The V gene lost 5 bases and the J gene lost 5 bases, with 10 bases spanning the gap. This chain's CDR3 is CASSGPVDEQYF. For the CDR3, the DNA is TGTGCCAGCAGTGGACCCGTGGACGAGCAGTACTTC.

The rearrangement uses TRBV11-2 and TRBJ2-5, with 7 positions matching TRBD1. Germline lookup yields CDR1 SGHAT and CDR2 FQNNGV. V gave up 3 bases and J gave up 5 bases; unmatched junction bases: 3. The CDR3 contains 13 residues. CDR3 coding DNA: TGTGCCAGCAGCTTTCAGGGACAGGAGACCCAGTACTTC. Protein product: CASSFQGQETQYF.

The V and J genes are TRBV11-3 and TRBJ2-2, with TRBD2 identical over 7 bases. J was trimmed by 3 bases and V by 8 bases; bases with no gene match: 15. Germline CDR1 SGHNT, CDR2 YENEEA. The CDR3 extends over 17 amino acids. DNA of the CDR3: TGTGCCAGCGGAGGGGCGGGAGCGAACCCCCACACCGGGGAGCTGTTTTTT. Its translation: CASGGAGANPHTGELFF.

V and J are TRBV11-3 and TRBJ2-3; possibly TRBD1 for D (5 bases). The CDR3 extends over 18 amino acids. V gave up 1 base and J gave up 0 bases, with 17 bases separating them. CDR1 SGHNT and CDR2 YENEEA come from the germline V gene. The CDR3 reads CASSLGFKGESSTDTQYF. CDR3 DNA: TGTGCCAGCAGCTTAGGTTTTAAAGGGGAATCTAGCACAGATACGCAGTATTTT.

V is TRBV6-6 and J is TRBJ1-1, with 8 nucleotides matching TRBD1. V gave up 8 bases and J gave up 0 bases; unmatched junction bases: 2. This CDR3 has 13 residues. Per germline, CDR1 MNHNY and CDR2 SVGAGI (reference sequence). The CDR3 region is CASQTGVNTEAFF. The CDR3 region has the DNA TGTGCCAGCCAGACAGGGGTGAACACTGAAGCTTTCTTT.

The chain links TRBV18 to TRBJ1-1, with a weak D call TRBD1 (5 bases). The CDR3 has 15 residues. The V end lost 3 bases, the J end lost 2 bases, and 13 bases lay between the germline ends. From germline, CDR1 is KGHSH and CDR2 LQKENI. The CDR3, as DNA: TGTGCCAGCTCACCTTCGACAGAACTAAACACTGAAGCTTTCTTT. Translation gives CASSPSTELNTEAFF.

The V call is TRBV19, the J call TRBJ1-4, with D perhaps TRBD1 (5 bases). CDR3 length: 15 residues. The germline V gene has CDR1 LNHDA and CDR2 SQIVND (reference sequence). The V end lost 10 bases, the J end lost 2 bases, and 17 bases lay between the germline ends. CDR3 coding DNA: TGTGCCACCCATCGGGGAGGGACCACTAATGAAAAACTGTTTTTT. Its protein product is CATHRGGTTNEKLFF.

The chain links TRBV9 to TRBJ1-1; 7 bases are shared with TRBD1. The CDR3 has 17 amino acids. In germline, CDR1 is SGDLS, CDR2 YYNGEE. The J segment lost 5 bases and the V segment lost 0 bases, leaving 13 bases of the junction unmatched. CDR3 sequence (DNA): TGTGCCAGCAGCGTAGAGGGAGGGGGCGCGTTTAGGACTGAAGCTTTCTTT. It yields the protein CASSVEGGGAFRTEAFF. Supplemented by reference TRBV9 and TRBJ1-1, the full variable domain reads DSGVTQTPKHLITATGQRVTLRCSPRSGDLSVYWYQQSLDQGLQFLIQYYNGEERAKGNILERFSAQQFPDLHSELNLSSLELGDSALYFCASSVEGGGAFRTEAFFGQGTRLTVV.

The chain is built from TRBV6-5 and TRBJ1-1, with 7 bases aligning to TRBD1. V dropped 7 bases and J dropped 7; count of bases not matched to a gene: 6. The CDR3 is made up of 12 amino acids. CDR1 is MNHEY and CDR2 is SVGAGI in the germline V gene. CDR3 protein: CASTKTGYEAFF. DNA of the CDR3: TGTGCCAGCACCAAGACAGGGTATGAAGCTTTCTTT.

The V call is TRBV6-5, the J call TRBJ1-1; a weak D match, TRBD1 (5 bases). V was shortened by 7 bases and J by 4 bases, with 19 bases between the two germline ends. This CDR3 has 15 amino acids. CDR1 is MNHEY and CDR2 is SVGAGI in the germline V gene. The CDR3 nucleotides are TGTGCCAGCACCGCCCTTGGAGGAGGGACCACTGAAGCTTTCTTT. It yields the protein CASTALGGGTTEAFF.

The CDR3 bases are TGCGCCAGCAGCCAGGGGGGGGCGGGGGGGCCTAACTATGGCTACACCTTC. Protein product: CASSQGGAGGPNYGYTF. V and J are TRBV4-3 and TRBJ1-2, with D possibly being TRBD1 (6 bases). Germline V gene data show CDR1 as LGHNA and CDR2 as YSLEER. There are 17 residues in the CDR3. Trimming removed 3 bases from V and 0 bases from J, with 17 bases in between.

The gene calls are TRBV5-1 and TRBJ1-2; D gene uncertain. Germline-derived CDR1 and CDR2 are SGHRS and YFSETQ. V was pared by 0 bases and J by 2 bases, with 5 bases between. This CDR3 is 13 amino acids long. The CDR3 protein is CASSLGQNYGYTF. CDR3 DNA: TGCGCCAGCAGCTTGGGTCAGAACTATGGCTACACCTTC.

V is TRBV2 and J is TRBJ2-7, with TRBD1 matching over 10 bases. Germline loops: CDR1 SNHLY, CDR2 FYNNEI. The CDR3 has 14 amino acids. Trimming cost V 6 bases and J 4 bases; bases outside gene matches: 6. The CDR3: CASSRDRGSYEQYF. In DNA, the CDR3 is TGTGCCAGCAGCCGGGACAGGGGATCGTACGAGCAGTACTTC.

In this sample, this clone turned up once. The chain is built from TRBV7-9 and TRBJ1-2; D is undetermined. V lost 3 bases and J 10 bases, leaving 15 bases between the germline ends. The CDR3 spans 13 residues. From germline, CDR1 is SEHNR and CDR2 FQNEAQ (reference sequence). CDR3 coding DNA: TGTGCCAGCAGCTTCTCCGAGTTGCGGGACTACACCTTC. Translation gives CASSFSELRDYTF. Supplemented by reference TRBV7-9 and TRBJ1-2, the full variable domain reads DTGVSQNPRHKITKRGQNVTFRCDPISEHNRLYWYRQTLGQGPEFLTYFQNEAQLEKSRLLSDRFSAERPKGSFSTLEIQRTEQGDSAMYLCASSFSELRDYTFGSGTRLTVV.

The rearrangement uses TRBV10-3 and TRBJ1-2; the match to TRBD1 covers 8 bases. After removal of 6 bases from V and 4 bases from J, the junction contained 4 bases not matched to a gene. The CDR3 totals 13 residues. The germline V gene has CDR1 ENHRY and CDR2 SYGVKD. CDR3 nucleotide sequence: TGTGCCATCAGCGGGACAGGTGGCTATGGCTACACCTTC. Translating it yields CAISGTGGYGYTF.

This clone ranks as medium-sized (0.01 to 0.1%). The V and J genes are TRBV6-2 or TRBV6-3 and TRBJ2-5; D call uncertain. Trimming shortened V by 2 bases and J by 2 bases, and 12 bases separated the two germline ends. CDR1 and CDR2 from the germline V gene are MNHEY and SVGEGT. The CDR3 runs to 15 residues. CDR3: CASSYGPQPQETQYF. CDR3 DNA: TGTGCCAGCAGTTACGGTCCACAGCCTCAAGAGACCCAGTACTTC.